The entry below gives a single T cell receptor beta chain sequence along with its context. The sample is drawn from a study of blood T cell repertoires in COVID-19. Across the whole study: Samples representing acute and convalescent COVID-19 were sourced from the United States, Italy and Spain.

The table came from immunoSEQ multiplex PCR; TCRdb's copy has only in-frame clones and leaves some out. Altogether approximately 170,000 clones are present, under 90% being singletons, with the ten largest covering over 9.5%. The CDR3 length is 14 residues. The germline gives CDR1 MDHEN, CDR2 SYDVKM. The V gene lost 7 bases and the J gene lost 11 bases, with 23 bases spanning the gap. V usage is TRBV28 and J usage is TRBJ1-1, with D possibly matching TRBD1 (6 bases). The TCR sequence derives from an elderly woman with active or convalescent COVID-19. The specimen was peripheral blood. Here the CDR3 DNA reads TGTGCCAGCATCCTGGGCGGGAGGGGGGAAAGGGCTTTCTTT. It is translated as CASILGGRGERAFF.